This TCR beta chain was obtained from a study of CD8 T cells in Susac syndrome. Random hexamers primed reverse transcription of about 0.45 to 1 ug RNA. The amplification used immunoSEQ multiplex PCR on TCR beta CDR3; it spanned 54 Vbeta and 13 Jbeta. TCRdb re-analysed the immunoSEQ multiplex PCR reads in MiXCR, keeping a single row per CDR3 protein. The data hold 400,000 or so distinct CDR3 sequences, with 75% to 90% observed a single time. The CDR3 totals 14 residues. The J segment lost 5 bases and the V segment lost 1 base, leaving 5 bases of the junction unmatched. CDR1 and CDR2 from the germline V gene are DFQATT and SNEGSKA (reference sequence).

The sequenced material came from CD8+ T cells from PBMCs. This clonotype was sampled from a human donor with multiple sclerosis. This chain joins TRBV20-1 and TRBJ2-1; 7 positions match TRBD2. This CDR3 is CSARGRDYNNEQFF. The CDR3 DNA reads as TGCAGTGCTAGAGGCCGGGACTACAACAATGAGCAGTTCTTC.